This entry lists 32 T cell receptor beta chains sequenced from one sample in a study of blood T cells in healthy people across ages. A second PCR of about 7 to 12 cycles used a sample-barcoded 5' primer and a J-beta primer mix. TCRdb re-called the 5' RACE reads through MiXCR, storing one row per CDR3 protein. The data contain some 1.6 million distinct CDR3 sequences, 34% of them singletons. The sequencing input was blood. The receptors shown here come from a woman in her twenties or thirties in good health.

Note on this clonotype: Being one base from a much bigger clone, this may be a read error. The rearrangement uses TRBV4-1 and TRBJ1-2, with a tentative D call TRBD1 (5 bases). The V gene's germline CDR1 is MGHRA and CDR2 YSYEKL. Trimming removed 7 bases at V and 2 bases at J, with 17 bases between. This CDR3 has 15 amino acids. CDR3 nucleotides: TGCGCCAGCAAAGAGGAGACAGCTAAAAACTATGGCTACACCTTC. Protein: CASKEETAKNYGYTF.

V usage is TRBV5-1 and J usage is TRBJ2-1; D remains unclear. V was trimmed by 7 bases and J by 2 bases, leaving 13 bases between them. The CDR3 runs to 14 residues. CDR1 is SGHRS and CDR2 is YFSETQ in the germline V gene. The CDR3 loop reads CASSRPETYNEQFF. The CDR3, as DNA: TGCGCCAGCTCCAGGCCCGAAACCTACAATGAGCAGTTCTTC.

V gene TRBV6-1 combines with J gene TRBJ2-1; 7 bases are shared with TRBD1. CDR3 length equals 16 residues. Germline CDR1 is MNHNS and CDR2 is SASEGT. V lost 7 bases to trimming and J lost 5 bases; unmatched junction nucleotides: 14. DNA of the CDR3: TGTGCCAGCACCCGCCTGGGGACAGACGAAAACAATGAGCAGTTCTTC. This encodes CASTRLGTDENNEQFF.

V usage is TRBV6-5 and J usage is TRBJ2-1, with 7 bases fitting TRBD2. The CDR3 is 13 amino acids. V lost 2 bases and J lost 12; bases outside the gene matches: 7. Germline assignment: CDR1 MNHEY and CDR2 SVGAGI. The chain's CDR3 is CASSYPGRERQFF. As DNA, the CDR3 is TGTGCCAGCAGTTACCCAGGGCGGGAGAGGCAGTTCTTC.

This chain links TRBV19 with TRBJ1-4; the match to TRBD1 covers 7 bases. The CDR3 contains 16 residues. CDR1 LNHDA and CDR2 SQIVND come from the germline V gene (reference sequence). Trimming took 5 bases from V and 9 from J; bases not matched to a gene: 15. This CDR3 is CASSPGYRDSGKKLFF. The CDR3 DNA follows: TGTGCCAGTAGTCCAGGATATCGGGACAGCGGGAAAAAACTGTTTTTT.

This clonotype was seen only a few times. The CDR3 DNA reads TGTGCCAGCTCACGGGGCGCCCTCGAGCAGTACTTC. This encodes CASSRGALEQYF. The chain combines TRBV6-2 or TRBV6-3 with TRBJ2-7; possibly TRBD1 or TRBD2 for D (5 bases each). Germline V gene sequence: CDR1 MNHEY, CDR2 SVGEGT. This CDR3 is built from 12 residues. V was shortened by 8 bases and J by 6 bases, with 14 bases between the two germline ends.

The chain has TRBV29-1 and TRBJ2-7, with TRBD2 as a possible D gene (5 bases). The germline gives CDR1 SQVTM, CDR2 ANQGSEA. The CDR3 runs 13 residues. The ends were cut back, 1 base at V and 3 bases at J, with 10 bases in the middle. This chain's CDR3 is CSVEGDYGYEQYF. DNA of the CDR3: TGCAGCGTTGAAGGCGACTACGGCTACGAGCAGTACTTC.

The CDR3 reads CATSESGTGAEQYF. CDR3 bases: TGTGCCACCAGTGAGTCCGGGACAGGGGCCGAGCAGTACTTC. The chain is built from TRBV24-1 and TRBJ2-7; TRBD1 matches at 10 bases. J was trimmed by 6 bases and V by 4 bases; bases with no gene match: 5. The CDR3 spans 14 residues. Germline V gene data show CDR1 as KGHDR and CDR2 as SFDVKD.

The chain links TRBV9 to TRBJ2-5; D is unresolved. The V gene's germline CDR1 is SGDLS and CDR2 YYNGEE. The V gene lost 4 bases and the J gene lost 5 bases, with 12 bases spanning the gap. CDR3 size: 13 residues. The CDR3 DNA is TGTGCCAGCAGCCCGACCCCCCCGGAGACCCAGTACTTC. Protein product: CASSPTPPETQYF.

This clonotype came up many times. The chain couples TRBV7-9 to TRBJ2-7, with D unresolved. Per germline, CDR1 SEHNR and CDR2 FQNEAQ (reference sequence). V dropped 3 bases and J dropped 2 bases, with 11 bases sitting between them. The CDR3 sequence is 14 residues long. In nucleotides, the CDR3 is TGTGCCAGCAGCTTTCAAGGGCCAGCCTACGAGCAGTACTTC. Its protein is CASSFQGPAYEQYF.

V gene TRBV27 combines with J gene TRBJ2-7; tentatively, D is TRBD2 (6 bases). Germline CDR1 reads MNHEY; CDR2 reads SMNVEV (reference sequence). V was cut by 6 bases and J by 3 bases, with 9 bases left in between. The CDR3 has 12 residues. CDR3 region: CASREGHYEQYF. CDR3 coding DNA: TGTGCCAGCAGGGAGGGCCACTACGAGCAGTACTTC.

This clonotype occurred a few times. In DNA, the CDR3 is TGTGCCAGCAGGCCTGGGGGGTACACTGAAGCTTTCTTT. Encoded protein: CASRPGGYTEAFF. The V call is TRBV27, the J call TRBJ1-1, with D perhaps matching TRBD1 (5 bases). The CDR3 spans 13 residues. Germline V CDR1 and CDR2: MNHEY, SMNVEV (reference sequence). V shed 6 bases and J shed 3 bases, with 11 bases lying between them.

The chain joins TRBV18 to TRBJ2-1, with 8 nucleotides matching TRBD1. Germline CDR1 is KGHSH and CDR2 is LQKENI. Germline trimming cut 2 bases from V and 8 bases from J; bases unmatched to any gene: 8. The CDR3 runs to 15 residues. The CDR3: CASSPGLGRGHEQFF. The CDR3 region has the DNA TGTGCCAGCTCACCAGGCCTTGGCAGGGGGCATGAGCAGTTCTTC.

This clonotype was seen more than once but under ten times. The rearrangement uses TRBV27 and TRBJ2-3; 7 bases fit TRBD1. This CDR3 has 14 amino acids. V was clipped by 7 bases and J by 2 bases; unmatched bases: 6. Germline V gene sequence: CDR1 MNHEY, CDR2 SMNVEV (reference sequence). CDR3 bases: TGTGCCAGCACCTCGGGACAGTTCACAGATACGCAGTATTTT. Translation gives CASTSGQFTDTQYF.

The chain carries TRBV18 and TRBJ2-1; 9 bases are a match to TRBD1. This CDR3 contains 17 residues. The V gene's germline CDR1 is KGHSH and CDR2 LQKENI. Trimming cost V 1 base and J 6 bases; bases outside gene matches: 10. CDR3 sequence: CASSPRRGQGNGNEQFF. CDR3 bases: TGTGCCAGCTCACCACGTCGGGGACAGGGTAATGGCAATGAGCAGTTCTTC.

The V and J genes are TRBV5-1 and TRBJ1-1; D is unresolved. The CDR3 is 13 amino acids. Between the trimmed V and J ends, which lost 4 bases and 4 bases, there was a span of 11 bases. Looked up from germline, CDR1 is SGHRS and CDR2 is YFSETQ. The CDR3 region is CASSPEAGTEAFF. In DNA form, the CDR3 reads TGCGCCAGCAGCCCGGAAGCCGGCACTGAAGCTTTCTTT.

The CDR3 loop reads CASSLVSWDEQFF. The CDR3 nucleotides read TGTGCCAGCAGTTTAGTTTCCTGGGATGAGCAGTTCTTC. The chain employs TRBV28 and TRBJ2-1; D uncertain. The CDR3 spans 13 residues. V lost 2 bases to trimming and J lost 8 bases, with 10 bases between them. In germline, CDR1 is MDHEN, CDR2 SYDVKM.

Ten or more counts support this clonotype. The rearrangement links TRBV20-1 to TRBJ2-7; 7 positions agree with TRBD1. The CDR3 has 15 residues. Unmatched junction bases numbered 11, after V lost 4 bases and J lost 2 bases. Germline values: CDR1 DFQATT, CDR2 SNEGSKA (reference sequence). The CDR3 nucleotides are TGCAGTGCTAACACAGGGGCCGCCACCGCCTACGAGCAGTACTTC. This translates into CSANTGAATAYEQYF.

As regards this clonotype: A much more abundant neighbour one base away suggests this may be a read error. DNA of the CDR3: TGTGCCAGCAGCTCTCGCGGGTACCGAGAGACCCAGTACTTC. Translated, it gives CASSSRGYRETQYF. The V and J genes are TRBV7-2 and TRBJ2-5; D perhaps matches TRBD2 (5 bases). The CDR3 contains 14 residues. Trimming took 4 bases from V and 4 from J, leaving 13 bases between them. CDR1 is SGHTA, CDR2 FQGNSA, per germline. The entire variable domain, with the rest obtained from reference TRBV7-2 and TRBJ2-5, is as follows: GAGVSQSPSNKVTEKGKDVELRCDPISGHTALYWYRQSLGQGLEFLIYFQGNSAPDKSGLPSDRFSAERTGGSVSTLTIQRTQQEDSAVYLCASSSRGYRETQYFGPGTRLLVL.

The V gene is TRBV18, the J gene TRBJ1-2; D is unclear. The CDR3 has 15 residues. Germline values: CDR1 KGHSH, CDR2 LQKENI. V dropped 3 bases and J dropped 7 bases, with 18 bases sitting between them. CDR3 residues: CASSPPEGGQFGYTF. The CDR3 coding sequence is TGTGCCAGCTCACCCCCAGAGGGAGGCCAGTTTGGCTACACCTTC.

This clonotype has just a few counts. A read error may account for a junction end that differs from germline. The gene calls are TRBV28 and TRBJ2-3; 7 bases are shared with TRBD1. Per germline, CDR1 MDHEN and CDR2 SYDVKM. CDR3 length: 14 residues. The CDR3 DNA follows: TGTGCCAGCAGTCCTCCGACAGGGCCAGATACGCGGTATTTT. Protein product: CASSPPTGPDTRYF.

The V gene is TRBV9, the J gene TRBJ2-5, with 10 bases matching TRBD2. CDR1 and CDR2 (germline): SGDLS, YYNGEE. The CDR3 contains 16 residues. V trimming: 0 bases; J trimming: 4 bases; junction bases outside the gene matches: 6. CDR3: CASSVGSSGGAETQYF. The DNA for the CDR3 is TGTGCCAGCAGCGTAGGTTCTAGCGGGGGAGCAGAGACCCAGTACTTC.

This clonotype was seen a few times. V usage is TRBV6-1 and J usage is TRBJ2-4; 9 bases line up with TRBD1. V lost 6 bases to trimming and J lost 0 bases; unmatched junction nucleotides: 6. Germline assignment: CDR1 MNHNS and CDR2 SASEGT. The CDR3 contains 16 residues. CDR3 in amino acids: CASRATGGAAKNIQYF. In nucleotides, the CDR3 is TGTGCCAGCAGAGCGACAGGGGGAGCAGCCAAAAACATTCAGTACTTC.

This rearrangement joins TRBV11-2 to TRBJ2-7; 12 bases align to TRBD2. This CDR3 has 17 amino acids. V dropped 5 bases and J dropped 4; count of bases not matched to a gene: 12. Germline CDR1 is SGHAT and CDR2 is FQNNGV. This CDR3 is CASSPTMTSGGNYEQYF. The CDR3 region has the DNA TGTGCCAGCAGCCCAACCATGACTAGCGGGGGCAATTACGAGCAGTACTTC. The variable domain in full, completed from reference TRBV11-2 and TRBJ2-7, reads EAGVAQSPRYKIIEKRQSVAFWCNPISGHATLYWYQQILGQGPKLLIQFQNNGVVDDSQLPKDRFSAERLKGVDSTLKIQPAKLEDSAVYLCASSPTMTSGGNYEQYFGPGTRLTVT.

This clonotype was seen repeatedly, ten times or more. This rearrangement joins TRBV7-3 to TRBJ2-1; TRBD2 is a possible D gene (5 bases). The CDR3 runs to 14 residues. Trimming took 2 bases from V and 7 from J, leaving 12 bases between them. CDR1 is SGHTA, CDR2 FQGTGA, per germline. The CDR3 loop reads CASSLDRDLNEQFF. The CDR3 DNA sequence: TGTGCCAGCAGCTTAGACCGGGATCTTAATGAGCAGTTCTTC.

The V gene is TRBV11-2, the J gene TRBJ2-5; D remains ambiguous. CDR1 is SGHAT and CDR2 is FQNNGV in the germline V gene. V was trimmed by 3 bases and J by 5 bases, leaving 10 bases between them. This CDR3 has 13 amino acids. CDR3 residues: CASSFGVRETQYF. The CDR3, as DNA: TGTGCCAGCAGCTTTGGAGTAAGGGAGACCCAGTACTTC.

This chain joins TRBV20-1 and TRBJ2-5; 7 nucleotides align to TRBD2. The junction had 4 bases not matched to a gene; V was cut back by 5 bases and J by 13 bases. The CDR3 totals 9 residues. Germline V lookup: CDR1 DFQATT, CDR2 SNEGSKA (reference sequence). This chain's CDR3 is CSARGVWYF. DNA for the CDR3: TGCAGTGCTCGGGGGGTATGGTACTTC.

V gene TRBV28 combines with J gene TRBJ2-7; no clear D gene. V lost 5 bases and J 4 bases, leaving 15 bases between the germline ends. Germline-derived CDR1 and CDR2 are MDHEN and SYDVKM. The CDR3 loop spans 14 amino acids. CDR3 sequence (DNA): TGTGCCAGCAGTGGGCACCCTGGGCAATACGAGCAGTACTTC. This codes for CASSGHPGQYEQYF.

This rearrangement joins TRBV2 to TRBJ2-5; 12 bases fit TRBD2. The J call may not be correct, given that the DNA end is closer to TRBJ2-1. Germline loops: CDR1 SNHLY, CDR2 FYNNEI. This CDR3 contains 16 residues. For the CDR3, the DNA is TGTGCCAGCAGTACCGGACTAGCGGGGAACCAAGAGACCCAGTTCTTC. The encoded protein is CASSTGLAGNQETQFF.

This clonotype was counted between two and nine times. The rearrangement joins TRBV5-1 to TRBJ2-3; D might be TRBD1 or TRBD2, each matching 5 bases. The CDR3 totals 15 residues. CDR1 and CDR2 (germline): SGHRS, YFSETQ. Trimming took 4 bases from V and 4 from J, leaving 16 bases between them. CDR3 protein: CASSPGTKGADTQYF. The CDR3 coding sequence is TGCGCCAGCAGCCCCGGGACCAAGGGCGCAGATACGCAGTATTTT.

V gene TRBV29-1 combines with J gene TRBJ1-1; D ambiguous. The V end was cut by 7 bases, the J end by 1 base, with 13 bases between. Germline CDR1 reads SQVTM; CDR2 reads ANQGSEA. CDR3 length: 13 residues. The CDR3 reads CSATSRGNTEAFF. In DNA form, the CDR3 reads TGCAGCGCCACATCCCGGGGGAACACTGAAGCTTTCTTT.

CDR3 sequence reads: CASSLEGPRYNEQFF. The DNA of the CDR3 is TGCGCCAGCAGCTTGGAGGGGCCACGCTACAATGAGCAGTTCTTC. V gene TRBV5-1 combines with J gene TRBJ2-1, with a weak D call TRBD1 (5 bases). The germline gives CDR1 SGHRS, CDR2 YFSETQ. Trimming left V 0 bases short and J 3 bases short, with 10 bases between. The CDR3 loop spans 15 amino acids.